Detailed here is one T cell receptor (beta chain). The data derive from a study of control samples from healthy donors and cancer patients. Generated by immunoSEQ multiplex PCR, the TCRdb table keeps only in-frame clones and is missing some. Of 130,000 or so clones in the sample, 92% were seen once. This CDR3 is 15 amino acids long. With 1 base clipped from V and 6 bases from J, the junction kept 8 bases outside the gene matches. Germline lookup yields CDR1 SEHNR and CDR2 FQNEAQ (reference sequence). The TCR originated in a woman in her forties or fifties in good health. Sequencing was performed on blood. This chain joins TRBV7-9 and TRBJ1-1; 7 nucleotides line up with TRBD1. The CDR3 loop reads CASSLGQGVISEAFF. CDR3 nucleotides: TGTGCCAGCAGCTTAGGTCAGGGGGTAATCTCTGAAGCTTTCTTT.